This T cell receptor (beta chain) appears in the sequencing data of a study of control samples from healthy donors and cancer patients. With 2 bases clipped from V and 7 bases from J, the junction kept 5 bases outside the gene matches. Per germline, CDR1 SGHTA and CDR2 FQGTGA. The CDR3 is 15 residues long. Here immunoSEQ multiplex PCR was the method, and the copy in TCRdb shows in-frame clones only, minus some. Counted here are fewer than 200,000 clones, roughly 89% occurring once; the ten biggest clones make up more than 10%. The chain uses TRBV7-3 and TRBJ2-1; 10 nucleotides line up with TRBD1. Sequences were obtained from blood. This TCR was recovered from a man aged 25-45 years in good health. The CDR3: CASSLAGQGTNEQFF. The CDR3 DNA sequence: TGTGCCAGCAGCTTAGCGGGACAGGGGACGAATGAGCAGTTCTTC. Filled out from reference TRBV7-3 and TRBJ2-1, the complete variable domain reads GAGVSQTPSNKVTEKGKYVELRCDPISGHTALYWYRQSLGQGPEFLIYFQGTGAADDSGLPNDRFFAVRPEGSVSTLKIQRTERGDSAVYLCASSLAGQGTNEQFFGPGTRLTVL.